This TCR beta chain is from a study of metastatic and nonmetastatic thyroid tumors. Study as a whole: The study looked at repertoires side by side in blood and in tumor or nodule tissue from malignant and benign thyroid patients. Overall study findings and caveats: As reported, TCR beta diversity in blood and tumor was significantly higher in malignant thyroid tumors than in benign nodules.

The germline V gene encodes CDR1 LNHNV and CDR2 YYDKDF (reference sequence). The V segment lost 3 bases and the J segment 7 bases; nucleotides outside the gene matches: 2. This CDR3 is built from 13 residues. In this sample, this clone turned up a few times. Its antigen is unidentified. All patients reached thyroid surgery having received no treatment beforehand. TCRdb recomputed clones from the PCR reads via MiXCR. The table lists approximately 32,000 clones, about 32% of them singletons, with 15% to 20% in the top ten. The V and J genes are TRBV15 and TRBJ2-1, with 8 bases identical to TRBD1. The specimen sequenced was tumor tissue. This clonotype originated in a female donor with papillary thyroid cancer or a benign thyroid nodule (not recorded which). Some clones in this sample may be carry-over from other donors' samples. CDR3 sequence (DNA): TGTGCCACCAGCAGGGACAGGGAGAATGAGCAGTTCTTC. Translated, it gives CATSRDRENEQFF.